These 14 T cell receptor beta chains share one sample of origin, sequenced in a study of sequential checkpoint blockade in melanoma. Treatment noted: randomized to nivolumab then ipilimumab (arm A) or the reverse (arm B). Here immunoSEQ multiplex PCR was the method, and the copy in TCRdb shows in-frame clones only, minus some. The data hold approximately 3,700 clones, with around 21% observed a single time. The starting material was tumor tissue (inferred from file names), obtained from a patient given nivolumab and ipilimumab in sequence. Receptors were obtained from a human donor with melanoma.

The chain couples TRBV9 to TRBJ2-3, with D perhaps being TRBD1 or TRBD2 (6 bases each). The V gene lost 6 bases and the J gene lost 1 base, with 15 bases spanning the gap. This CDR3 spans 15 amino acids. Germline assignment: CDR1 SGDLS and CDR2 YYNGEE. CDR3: CASTRTGAGTDTQYF. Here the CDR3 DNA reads TGTGCCAGCACTAGGACGGGGGCGGGCACAGATACGCAGTATTTT.

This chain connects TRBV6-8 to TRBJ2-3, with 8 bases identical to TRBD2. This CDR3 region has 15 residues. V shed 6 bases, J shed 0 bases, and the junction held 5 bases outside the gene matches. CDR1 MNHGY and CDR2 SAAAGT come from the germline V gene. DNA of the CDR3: TGTGCCAGCAGCGGGGGGGAGACTAGCACAGATACGCAGTATTTT. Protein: CASSGGETSTDTQYF.

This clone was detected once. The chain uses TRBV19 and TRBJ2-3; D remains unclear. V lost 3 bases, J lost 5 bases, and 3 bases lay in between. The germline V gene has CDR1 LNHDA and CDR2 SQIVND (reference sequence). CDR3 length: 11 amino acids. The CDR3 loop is CASSIEDTQYF. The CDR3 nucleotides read TGTGCCAGTAGTATTGAAGATACGCAGTATTTT.

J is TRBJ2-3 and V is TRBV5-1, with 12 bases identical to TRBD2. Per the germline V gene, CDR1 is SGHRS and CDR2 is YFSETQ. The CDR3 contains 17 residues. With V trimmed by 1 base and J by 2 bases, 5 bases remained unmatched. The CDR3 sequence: CASSLRTSGGLTDTQYF. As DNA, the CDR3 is TGCGCCAGCAGCTTGAGAACTAGCGGGGGGCTCACAGATACGCAGTATTTT. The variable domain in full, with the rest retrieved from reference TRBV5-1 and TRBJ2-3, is KAGVTQTPRYLIKTRGQQVTLSCSPISGHRSVSWYQQTPGQGLQFLFEYFSETQRNKGNFPGRFSGRQFSNSRSEMNVSTLELGDSALYLCASSLRTSGGLTDTQYFGPGTRLTVL.

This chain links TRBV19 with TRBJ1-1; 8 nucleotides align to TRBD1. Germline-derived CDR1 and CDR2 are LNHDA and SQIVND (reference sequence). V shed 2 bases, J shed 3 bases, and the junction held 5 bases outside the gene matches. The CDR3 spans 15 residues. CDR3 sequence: CASSISSGGDTEAFF. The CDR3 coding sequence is TGTGCCAGTAGTATATCGTCAGGGGGCGACACTGAAGCTTTCTTT.

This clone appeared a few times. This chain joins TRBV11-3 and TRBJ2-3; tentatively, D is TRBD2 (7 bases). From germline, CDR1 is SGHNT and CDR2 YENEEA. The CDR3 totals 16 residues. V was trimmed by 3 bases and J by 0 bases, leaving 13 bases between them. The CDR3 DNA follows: TGTGCCAGCAGCTTGAAGCGGGACACCAGCACAGATACGCAGTATTTT. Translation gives CASSLKRDTSTDTQYF.

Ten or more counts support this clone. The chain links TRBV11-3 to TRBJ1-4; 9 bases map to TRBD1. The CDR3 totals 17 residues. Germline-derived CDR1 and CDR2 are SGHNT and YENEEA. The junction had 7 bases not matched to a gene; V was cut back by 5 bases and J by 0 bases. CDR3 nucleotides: TGTGCCAGCAGCCCCGGACAGGGGACTGCAACTAATGAAAAACTGTTTTTT. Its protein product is CASSPGQGTATNEKLFF.

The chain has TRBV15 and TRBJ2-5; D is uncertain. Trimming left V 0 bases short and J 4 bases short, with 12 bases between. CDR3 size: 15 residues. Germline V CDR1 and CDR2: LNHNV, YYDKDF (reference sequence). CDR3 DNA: TGTGCCACCAGCAGAGATAGGGCAGTAGGAGAGACCCAGTACTTC. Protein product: CATSRDRAVGETQYF.

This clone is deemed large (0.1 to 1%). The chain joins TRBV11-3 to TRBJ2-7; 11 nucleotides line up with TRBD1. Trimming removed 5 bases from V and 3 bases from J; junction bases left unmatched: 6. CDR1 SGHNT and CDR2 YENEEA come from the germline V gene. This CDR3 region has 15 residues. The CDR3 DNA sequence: TGTGCCAGCAGCGCGGGGACAGGGGGACTCTACGAGCAGTACTTC. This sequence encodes CASSAGTGGLYEQYF.

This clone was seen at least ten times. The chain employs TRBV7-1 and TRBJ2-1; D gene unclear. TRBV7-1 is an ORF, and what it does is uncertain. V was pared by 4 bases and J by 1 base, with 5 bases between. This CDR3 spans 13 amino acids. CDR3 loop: CASSLESYNEQFF. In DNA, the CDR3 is TGTGCCAGCAGCTTAGAATCCTACAATGAGCAGTTCTTC.

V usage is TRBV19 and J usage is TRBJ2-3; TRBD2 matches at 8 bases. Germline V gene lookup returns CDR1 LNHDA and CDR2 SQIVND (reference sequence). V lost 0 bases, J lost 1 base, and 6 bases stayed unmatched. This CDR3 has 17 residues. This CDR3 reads CASSIDAAAGGTDTQYF. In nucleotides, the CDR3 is TGTGCCAGTAGTATAGATGCAGCAGCGGGGGGCACAGATACGCAGTATTTT.

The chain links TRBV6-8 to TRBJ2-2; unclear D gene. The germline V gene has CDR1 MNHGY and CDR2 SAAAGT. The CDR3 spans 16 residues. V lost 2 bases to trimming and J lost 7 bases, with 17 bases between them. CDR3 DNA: TGTGCCAGCAGTTACGGCTGGCCCAAAACGGGCGGGGAGCTGTTTTTT. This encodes CASSYGWPKTGGELFF.

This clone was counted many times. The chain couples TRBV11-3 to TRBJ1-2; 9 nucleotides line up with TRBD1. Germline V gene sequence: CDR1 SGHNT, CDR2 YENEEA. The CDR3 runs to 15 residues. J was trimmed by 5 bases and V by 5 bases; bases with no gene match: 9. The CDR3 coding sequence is TGTGCCAGCAGCCCCACAGGGGGCGGCATTTATGGCTACACCTTC. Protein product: CASSPTGGGIYGYTF.

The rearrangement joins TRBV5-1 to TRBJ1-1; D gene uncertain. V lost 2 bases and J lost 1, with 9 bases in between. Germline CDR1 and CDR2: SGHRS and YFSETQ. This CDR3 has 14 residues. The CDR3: CASSFGPRNTEAFF. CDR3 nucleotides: TGCGCCAGCAGCTTCGGACCCAGGAACACTGAAGCTTTCTTT.